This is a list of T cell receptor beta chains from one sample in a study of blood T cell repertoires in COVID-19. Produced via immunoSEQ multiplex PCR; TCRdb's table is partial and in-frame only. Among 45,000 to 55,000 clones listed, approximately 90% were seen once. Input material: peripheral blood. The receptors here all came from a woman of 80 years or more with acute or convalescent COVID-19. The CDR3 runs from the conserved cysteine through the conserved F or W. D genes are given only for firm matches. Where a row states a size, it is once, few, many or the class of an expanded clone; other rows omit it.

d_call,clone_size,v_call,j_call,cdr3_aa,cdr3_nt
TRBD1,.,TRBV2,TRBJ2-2,CASSLSGQGYTGELFF,TGTGCCAGCAGTTTGTCCGGACAGGGCTACACCGGGGAGCTGTTTTTT
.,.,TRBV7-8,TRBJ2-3,CASTTGTAGTQYF,TGTGCCAGCACCACAGGGACGGCCGGTACGCAGTATTTT
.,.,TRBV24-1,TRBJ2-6,CATSSSLSGANVLTF,TGTGCCACCAGTTCTAGCCTCTCTGGGGCCAACGTCCTGACTTTC
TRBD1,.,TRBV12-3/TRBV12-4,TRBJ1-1,CASSPRGTVEAFF,TGTGCCAGCAGCCCCAGGGGGACTGTTGAAGCTTTCTTT
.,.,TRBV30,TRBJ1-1,CAWSVHGYTEAFF,TGTGCCTGGAGTGTACATGGCTACACTGAAGCTTTCTTT
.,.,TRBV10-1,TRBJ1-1,CASTRGANTEAFF,TGCGCCAGCACGCGGGGAGCGAACACTGAAGCTTTCTTT
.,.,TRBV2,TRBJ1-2,CAGALELTYGYTF,TGTGCCGGCGCTCTGGAGCTTACCTATGGCTACACCTTC
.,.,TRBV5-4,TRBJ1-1,CASSRPGVNTEAFF,TGTGCCAGCAGCCGACCAGGGGTGAACACTGAAGCTTTCTTT
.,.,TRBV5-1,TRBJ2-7,CASSFIATTGEQYF,TGCGCCAGCAGCTTCATAGCGACTACGGGGGAGCAGTACTTC
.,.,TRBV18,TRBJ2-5,CASSPPAVQETQYF,TGTGCCAGCTCACCACCGGCGGTTCAAGAGACCCAGTACTTC
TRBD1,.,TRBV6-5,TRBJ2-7,CASSSPGQGGSYEQYF,TGTGCCAGCAGTTCTCCGGGACAGGGTGGCTCCTACGAGCAGTACTTC
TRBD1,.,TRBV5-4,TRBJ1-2,CASSLLVGGGYGYTF,TGTGCCAGCAGCTTGCTAGTAGGGGGCGGGTATGGCTACACCTTC
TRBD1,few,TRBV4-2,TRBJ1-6,CASSHPARQGNSPLHF,TGTGCCAGCAGCCACCCCGCTCGACAGGGGAATTCACCCCTCCACTTT
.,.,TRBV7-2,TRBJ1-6,CASSPTGTSGNSPLHF,TGTGCCAGCAGCCCCACAGGGACCTCCGGCAATTCACCCCTCCACTTT
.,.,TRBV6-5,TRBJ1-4,CASSPRGVGEKLFF,TGTGCCAGCAGTCCCCGGGGGGTGGGGGAAAAACTGTTTTTT
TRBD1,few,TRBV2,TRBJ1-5,CASTTAQGDQPQHF,TGTGCCAGCACGACAGCCCAGGGGGATCAGCCCCAGCATTTT
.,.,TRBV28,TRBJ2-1,CASSFELTSNEQFF,TGTGCCAGCAGTTTTGAGTTAACCTCCAATGAGCAGTTCTTC
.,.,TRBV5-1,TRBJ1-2,CASSLTGINYGYTF,TGCGCCAGCAGCTTGACAGGGATTAACTATGGCTACACCTTC
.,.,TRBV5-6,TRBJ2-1,CASSPSTGFYNEQFF,TGTGCCAGCAGCCCGTCGACTGGATTCTACAATGAGCAGTTCTTC
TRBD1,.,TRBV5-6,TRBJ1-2,CASSLIRDRGFGDYTF,TGTGCCAGCAGCTTGATCCGGGACAGAGGGTTTGGGGACTACACCTTC
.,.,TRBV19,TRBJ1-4,CASRTGLGEKLFF,TGTGCCAGTCGTACGGGGTTGGGTGAAAAACTGTTTTTT
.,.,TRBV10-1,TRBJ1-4,CASSEDRDNEKLFF,TGCGCCAGCTCTGAAGACAGAGATAATGAAAAACTGTTTTTT
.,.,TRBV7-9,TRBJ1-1,CASSPHRQEAFF,TGTGCCAGCAGCCCCCACCGACAGGAAGCTTTCTTT
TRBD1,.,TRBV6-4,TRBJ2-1,CASSATGGAGFGNEQFF,TGTGCCAGCAGTGCAACAGGGGGCGCAGGTTTCGGGAATGAGCAGTTCTTC
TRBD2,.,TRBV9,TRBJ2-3,CASSVVERGPQGTQYF,TGTGCCAGCAGCGTAGTCGAGCGGGGGCCACAGGGTACGCAGTATTTT
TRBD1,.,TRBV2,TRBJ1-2,CASKLEDRVFYGYTF,TGTGCCAGCAAGCTGGAGGACAGGGTCTTCTATGGCTACACCTTC
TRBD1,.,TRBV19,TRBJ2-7,CASSIPGGYEQYF,TGTGCCAGTAGTATCCCAGGGGGCTACGAGCAGTACTTC
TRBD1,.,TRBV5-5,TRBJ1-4,CASSERGLGQVNEKLFF,TGTGCCAGCAGCGAACGGGGCCTGGGACAGGTGAATGAAAAACTGTTTTTT
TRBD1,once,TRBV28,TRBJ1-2,CASSSGQGEIYGYTF,TGTGCCAGCAGTTCCGGACAGGGGGAGATATATGGCTACACCTTC
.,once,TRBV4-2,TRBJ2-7,CASSQVYGGRIYEQYF,TGTGCCAGCAGCCAAGTTTATGGGGGCCGGATCTACGAGCAGTACTTC
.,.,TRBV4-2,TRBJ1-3,CASSQARGTGSGNTIYF,TGTGCCAGCAGCCAAGCCCGGGGAACGGGCTCTGGAAACACCATATATTTT
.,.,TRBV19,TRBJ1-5,CASSMSNQPQHF,TGTGCCAGTAGTATGTCTAATCAGCCCCAGCATTTT
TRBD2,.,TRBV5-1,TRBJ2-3,CASSNGGGADTQYF,TGCGCCAGCAGCAATGGGGGAGGGGCAGATACGCAGTATTTT
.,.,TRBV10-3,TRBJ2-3,CATNSRGPSTDTQYF,TGTGCCACCAATTCTCGAGGCCCTAGCACAGATACGCAGTATTTT
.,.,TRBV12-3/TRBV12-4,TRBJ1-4,CASSLRENEKLFF,TGTGCCAGCAGCTTAAGAGAGAATGAAAAACTGTTTTTT
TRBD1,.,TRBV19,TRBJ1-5,CASSPDRWNQPQHF,TGTGCCAGTAGTCCGGACAGGTGGAATCAGCCCCAGCATTTT
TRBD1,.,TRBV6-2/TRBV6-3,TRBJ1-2,CASSSLTGDYGYTF,TGTGCCAGCAGTTCCCTCACAGGGGACTATGGCTACACCTTC
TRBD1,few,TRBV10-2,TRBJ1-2,CASRTGTATNYGYTF,TGCGCCAGCAGGACGGGGACAGCTACTAACTATGGCTACACCTTC
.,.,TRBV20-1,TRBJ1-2,CSAGGDYGYTF,TGCAGTGCAGGGGGGGACTATGGCTACACCTTC
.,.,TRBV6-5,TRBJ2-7,CASSRDTLSYEQYF,TGTGCCAGCAGCCGGGACACCCTCTCCTACGAGCAGTACTTC
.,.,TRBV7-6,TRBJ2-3,CASSLIGGTSTDTQYF,TGTGCCAGCAGCTTAATAGGCGGTACTAGCACAGATACGCAGTATTTT
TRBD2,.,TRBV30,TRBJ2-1,CAWTRGAEQFF,TGTGCCTGGACGCGGGGGGCAGAGCAGTTCTTC
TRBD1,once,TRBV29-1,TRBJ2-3,CSVDTGVTDTQYF,TGCAGCGTAGACACAGGGGTCACAGATACGCAGTATTTT
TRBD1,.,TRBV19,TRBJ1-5,CASSTDRAQPQHF,TGTGCCAGTAGTACGGACAGGGCCCAGCCCCAGCATTTT
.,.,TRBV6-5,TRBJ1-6,CASSYRSSYNSPLHF,TGTGCCAGCAGTTACAGGAGCTCCTATAATTCACCCCTCCACTTT
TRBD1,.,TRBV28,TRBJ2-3,CASSFTGGPDTQYF,TGTGCCAGCAGCTTCACAGGGGGGCCAGATACGCAGTATTTT
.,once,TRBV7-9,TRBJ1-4,CASSHKEQNEKLFF,TGTGCCAGCAGCCACAAAGAACAGAATGAAAAACTGTTTTTT
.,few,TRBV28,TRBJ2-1,CASSLPAGQPQFF,TGTGCCAGCAGTTTACCCGCGGGACAGCCGCAGTTCTTC
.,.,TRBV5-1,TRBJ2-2,CASRSSRANTGELFF,TGCGCCAGCAGATCTAGCCGAGCGAACACCGGGGAGCTGTTTTTT